This TCR beta chain is from a study of pediatric ulcerative colitis. Profiling relied on immunoSEQ multiplex PCR, and the TCRdb table lists in-frame clones only, not all of them. In the table there are tens of thousands of clones, 85% to 90% of which are singletons. Sequenced input: blood. The TCR comes from a boy aged 10-17 years who was a control in a study of pediatric ulcerative colitis.

The CDR3 bases are TGTGCCAGCACAATCGACTATGGCTACACCTTC. Protein sequence: CASTIDYGYTF. This chain uses TRBV7-9 with TRBJ1-2; no reliable D call. V shed 7 bases and J shed 3 bases, with 6 bases lying between them. The CDR3 length is 11 residues. Germline lookup yields CDR1 SEHNR and CDR2 FQNEAQ (reference sequence).